These 16 T cell receptor beta chains were all obtained from the same sample, sequenced in a study of metastatic and nonmetastatic thyroid tumors. Before thyroid surgery, none of the patients had received any treatment. Via MiXCR, TCRdb re-called the PCR reads. Of roughly 90,000 clones in the sample, 15% were seen once. The sequencing sample was made of blood. The receptors derive from a female donor with papillary thyroid cancer or a benign thyroid nodule (not recorded which). Some clones in this sample may be carry-over from other donors' samples.

The genes are TRBV5-6 and TRBJ2-7; D remains ambiguous. The CDR3 is 14 residues long. In germline, CDR1 is SGHDT, CDR2 YYEEEE. V dropped 0 bases and J dropped 3 bases, with 10 bases sitting between them. The CDR3 region is CASSLGQYHYEQYF. CDR3 sequence (DNA): TGTGCCAGCAGCTTGGGTCAATACCACTACGAGCAGTACTTC.

This clone showed up many times. This rearrangement joins TRBV20-1 to TRBJ1-4; D is unresolved. Germline V lookup: CDR1 DFQATT, CDR2 SNEGSKA (reference sequence). The CDR3 is 12 residues long. The V gene lost 5 bases and the J gene lost 8 bases, with 12 bases spanning the gap. The CDR3 DNA reads as TGCAGTGCTGGAATTTTAGGGGAAAAACTGTTTTTT. Its protein is CSAGILGEKLFF.

Of note for this clone: With a much larger clone just one base away, this may be a read error. This chain connects TRBV7-6 to TRBJ1-2, with D possibly matching TRBD1 (6 bases). The CDR3 extends over 17 amino acids. Germline CDR1 reads SGHVS; CDR2 reads FNYEAQ. The DNA for the CDR3 is TGTGCCAGCTCCACCTCGGAGGGGGGCGGTTTAAACTATTGCTACACCTTC. Its protein is CASSTSEGGGLNYCYTF.

For this clone: This may be a read error: a much more frequent sequence differs by one nucleotide. CDR3 amino acids: CASSSLVLAGSENTGELFF. The CDR3 DNA reads TGTGCCAGTAGTTCGCTGGTACTAGCGGGGTCAGAAAACACCGGGGAGCTGTTTTTT. This chain connects TRBV5-6 to TRBJ2-2, with 10 bases identical to TRBD2. The CDR3 has 19 amino acids. Unmatched junction bases numbered 18, after V lost 8 bases and J lost 2 bases. From germline, CDR1 is SGHDT and CDR2 YYEEEE.

V gene TRBV7-9 combines with J gene TRBJ2-2; D call uncertain. Germline V gene sequence: CDR1 SEHNR, CDR2 FQNEAQ (reference sequence). V was clipped by 2 bases and J by 7 bases, with 5 bases between them. The CDR3 is 12 residues long. In DNA form, the CDR3 reads TGTGCCAGCAGCTTACTTTTCGGGGAGCTGTTTTTT. It is translated as CASSLLFGELFF.

The table lists this clone with many counts. Other DNA sequences within the sample encode an identical CDR3. V and J are TRBV4-1 and TRBJ2-1; D remains ambiguous. The CDR3 extends over 14 amino acids. Germline V gene data show CDR1 as MGHRA and CDR2 as YSYEKL. V lost 1 base and J 9 bases, leaving 13 bases between the germline ends. The chain's CDR3 is CASSQVRLASEQFF. The CDR3, as DNA: TGCGCCAGCAGCCAAGTCCGGCTTGCCAGTGAGCAGTTCTTC.

To note about this clone: A much bigger clone sits one base away, suggesting this may be a read error. The sample contains more than one DNA sequence encoding this CDR3. The rearrangement joins TRBV28 to TRBJ2-4; D is tentatively TRBD1 or TRBD2 (5 bases each). V was cut by 9 bases and J by 7 bases, with 10 bases left in between. The CDR3 runs 11 residues. Germline values: CDR1 MDHEN, CDR2 SYDVKM. The CDR3 bases are TGTGCCAGTAGGGACGACAACATTCAGTACTTC. This encodes CASRDDNIQYF.

A note on this clone: One base away lies a much larger clone, so this may be a sequencing read error. The rearrangement links TRBV5-1 to TRBJ1-2, with no clear D. The CDR3 has 13 amino acids. CDR1 SGHRS and CDR2 YFSETQ come from the germline V gene. The CDR3 bases are TGCGCCAGCAGCCATCCCCGGGAGTATGGCTACAACTTC. Translating gives CASSHPREYGYNF.

This clone was recorded many times. The chain carries TRBV5-1 and TRBJ2-2; D tentatively reads TRBD1 or TRBD2 (5 bases each). The CDR3 consists of 16 residues. CDR1 is SGHRS and CDR2 is YFSETQ in the germline V gene. V lost 4 bases, J lost 2 bases, and 15 bases lay in between. CDR3 DNA sequence: TGCGCCAGCAGCCTAAGTCGGGGCAGTAACACCGGGGAGCTGTTTTTT. It yields the protein CASSLSRGSNTGELFF.

About this clone itself: A much larger clone lies one base from this, so it may be a read error. This CDR3 is also generated by other DNA sequences in the sample. The gene calls are TRBV29-1 and TRBJ1-1, with a possible D match to TRBD1 (5 bases). CDR1 and CDR2 (germline): SQVTM, ANQGSEA. The CDR3 contains 14 residues. This CDR3 is CSVQKAGLNTEAFF. In DNA, the CDR3 is TGTAGCGTTCAAAAGGCAGGGCTGAACACTGAAGCTTTCTTT.

This clone was counted only a few times. This rearrangement joins TRBV12-3 or TRBV12-4 to TRBJ2-7; the D gene is possibly TRBD2 (6 bases). This CDR3 has 16 residues. V lost 3 bases to trimming and J lost 3 bases, with 18 bases between them. This CDR3 reads CASSLGLGGIGYEQYF. CDR3 bases: TGTGCCAGCAGTTTGGGGCTTGGGGGGATAGGCTACGAGCAGTACTTC.

V gene TRBV2 combines with J gene TRBJ1-2, with D perhaps matching TRBD1 (5 bases). This CDR3 is 14 amino acids long. The germline gives CDR1 SNHLY, CDR2 FYNNEI. V lost 7 bases to trimming and J lost 1 base, with 13 bases between them. DNA for the CDR3: TGTGCCAGCACTCGCGCGGGGGGTAACTATGGCTACACCTTC. Its translation is CASTRAGGNYGYTF.

Many counts were recorded for this clone. Other DNA sequences in the sample encode the same CDR3. V usage is TRBV5-1 and J usage is TRBJ1-1; the D is unclear. Germline V CDR1 and CDR2: SGHRS, YFSETQ. CDR3 length: 15 amino acids. V lost 4 bases and J lost 1, with 14 bases in between. The CDR3 DNA sequence: TGCGCCAGCAGCCTGGGATGGAGGGCGAACACTGAAGCTTTCTTT. Protein: CASSLGWRANTEAFF.

The chain employs TRBV7-3 and TRBJ2-5; possible D gene TRBD2, 6 bases. Trimming shortened V by 4 bases and J by 7 bases, and 16 bases separated the two germline ends. The CDR3 is made up of 14 amino acids. Per germline, CDR1 SGHTA and CDR2 FQGTGA. CDR3 bases: TGTGCCAGCAGCTCCTTGGTGGGAGGAGGGACCCAGTACTTC. Its protein is CASSSLVGGGTQYF. Variable domain in full (rest from reference TRBV7-3 and TRBJ2-5): GAGVSQTPSNKVTEKGKYVELRCDPISGHTALYWYRQSLGQGPEFLIYFQGTGAADDSGLPNDRFFAVRPEGSVSTLKIQRTERGDSAVYLCASSSLVGGGTQYFGPGTRLLVL.

The gene calls are TRBV2 and TRBJ2-7; 12 positions match TRBD2. The CDR3 sequence is 15 residues long. Germline V gives CDR1 SNHLY, CDR2 FYNNEI. With 6 bases clipped from V and 3 bases from J, the junction kept 6 bases outside the gene matches. The CDR3 nucleotides read TGTGCCAGCAGAACCGCACTAGCGGGGGGCTACGAGCAGTACTTC. It codes for CASRTALAGGYEQYF.

This clone was found many times. V usage is TRBV18 and J usage is TRBJ2-7, with D possibly being TRBD2 (6 bases). The CDR3 consists of 12 residues. Germline CDR1 is KGHSH and CDR2 is LQKENI. V shed 6 bases and J shed 6 bases, with 12 bases lying between them. The CDR3 spells CASSPGGSEQYF. The CDR3 bases are TGTGCCAGCTCCCCCGGGGGATCCGAGCAGTACTTC.